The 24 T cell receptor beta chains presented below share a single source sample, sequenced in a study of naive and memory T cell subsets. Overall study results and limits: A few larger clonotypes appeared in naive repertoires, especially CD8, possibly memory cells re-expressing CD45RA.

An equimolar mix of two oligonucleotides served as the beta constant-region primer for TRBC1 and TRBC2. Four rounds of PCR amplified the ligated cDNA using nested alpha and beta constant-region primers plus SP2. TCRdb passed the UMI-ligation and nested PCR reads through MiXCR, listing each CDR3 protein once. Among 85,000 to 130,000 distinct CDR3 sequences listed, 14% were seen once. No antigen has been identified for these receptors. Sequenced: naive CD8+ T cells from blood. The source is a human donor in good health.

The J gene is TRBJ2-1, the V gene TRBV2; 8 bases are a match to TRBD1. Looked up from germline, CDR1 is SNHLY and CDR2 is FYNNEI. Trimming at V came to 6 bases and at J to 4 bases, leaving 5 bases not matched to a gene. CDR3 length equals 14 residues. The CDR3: CASRDGQGYNEQFF. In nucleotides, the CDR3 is TGTGCCAGCAGGGACGGACAGGGTTACAATGAGCAGTTCTTC. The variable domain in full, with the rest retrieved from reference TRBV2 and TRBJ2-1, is EPEVTQTPSHQVTQMGQEVILRCVPISNHLYFYWYRQILGQKVEFLVSFYNNEISEKSEIFDDQFSVERPDGSNFTLKIRSTKLEDSAMYFCASRDGQGYNEQFFGPGTRLTVL.

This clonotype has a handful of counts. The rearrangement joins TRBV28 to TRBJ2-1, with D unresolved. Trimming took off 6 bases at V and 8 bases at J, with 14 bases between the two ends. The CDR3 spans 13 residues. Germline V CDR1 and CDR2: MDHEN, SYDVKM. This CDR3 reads CASRSLGGYEQFF. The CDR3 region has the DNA TGTGCCAGCAGATCCCTAGGCGGATATGAGCAGTTCTTC.

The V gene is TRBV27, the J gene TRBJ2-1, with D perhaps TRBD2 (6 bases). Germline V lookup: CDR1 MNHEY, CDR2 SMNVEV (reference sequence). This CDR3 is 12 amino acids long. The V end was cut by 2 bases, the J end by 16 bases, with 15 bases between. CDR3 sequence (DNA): TGTGCCAGCAGTTTAATCGGGAGAGGTCAATTCTTC. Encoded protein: CASSLIGRGQFF.

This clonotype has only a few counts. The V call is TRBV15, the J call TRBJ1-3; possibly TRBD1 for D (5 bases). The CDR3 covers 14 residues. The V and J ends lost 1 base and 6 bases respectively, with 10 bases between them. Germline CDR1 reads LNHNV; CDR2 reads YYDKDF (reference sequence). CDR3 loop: CATSRALTENTIYF. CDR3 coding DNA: TGTGCCACCAGCAGAGCCCTGACAGAAAACACCATATATTTT.

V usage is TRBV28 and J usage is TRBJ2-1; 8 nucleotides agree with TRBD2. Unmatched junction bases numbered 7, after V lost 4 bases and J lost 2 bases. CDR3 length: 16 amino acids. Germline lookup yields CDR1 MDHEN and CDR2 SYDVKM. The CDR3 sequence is CASSSIAGPTYNEQFF. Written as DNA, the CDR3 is TGTGCCAGCAGTTCTATAGCGGGGCCTACCTACAATGAGCAGTTCTTC.

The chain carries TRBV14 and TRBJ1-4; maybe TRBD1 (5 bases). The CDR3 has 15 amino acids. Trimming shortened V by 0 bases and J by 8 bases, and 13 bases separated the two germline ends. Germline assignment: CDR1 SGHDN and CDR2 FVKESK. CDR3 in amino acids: CASSQDGGGAEKLFF. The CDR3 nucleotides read TGTGCCAGCAGCCAAGATGGAGGTGGGGCGGAAAAACTGTTTTTT.

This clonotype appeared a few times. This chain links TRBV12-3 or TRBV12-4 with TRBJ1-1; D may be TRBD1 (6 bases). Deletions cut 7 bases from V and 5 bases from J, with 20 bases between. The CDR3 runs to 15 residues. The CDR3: CASIPGTTFGTEAFF. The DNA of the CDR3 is TGTGCCAGCATCCCCGGGACAACCTTCGGGACTGAAGCTTTCTTT.

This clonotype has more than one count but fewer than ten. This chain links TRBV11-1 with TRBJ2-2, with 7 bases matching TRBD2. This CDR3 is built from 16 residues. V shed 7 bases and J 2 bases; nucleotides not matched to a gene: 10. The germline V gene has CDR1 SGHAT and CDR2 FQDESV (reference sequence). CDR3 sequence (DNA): TGTGCCAGCAAGGAAGCGGGGACCCTAAACACCGGGGAGCTGTTTTTT. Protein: CASKEAGTLNTGELFF.

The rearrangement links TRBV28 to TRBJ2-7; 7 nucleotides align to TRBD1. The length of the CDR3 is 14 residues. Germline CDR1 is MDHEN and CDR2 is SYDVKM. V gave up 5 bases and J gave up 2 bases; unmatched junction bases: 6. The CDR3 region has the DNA TGTGCCAGCAGTATGGGGACAGAACCCTACGAGCAGTACTTC. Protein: CASSMGTEPYEQYF. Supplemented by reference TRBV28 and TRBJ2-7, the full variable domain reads DVKVTQSSRYLVKRTGEKVFLECVQDMDHENMFWYRQDPGLGLRLIYFSYDVKMKEKGDIPEGYSVSREKKERFSLILESASTNQTSMYLCASSMGTEPYEQYFGPGTRLTVT.

As DNA, the CDR3 is TGTGCCAGCAGTTTTCGGACGCTGAGCTCCTACGAGCAGTACTTC. It is translated as CASSFRTLSSYEQYF. The genes are TRBV28 and TRBJ2-7; D unclear. Germline CDR1 is MDHEN and CDR2 is SYDVKM. The CDR3 runs to 15 residues. V was trimmed by 3 bases and J by 0 bases, leaving 12 bases between them.

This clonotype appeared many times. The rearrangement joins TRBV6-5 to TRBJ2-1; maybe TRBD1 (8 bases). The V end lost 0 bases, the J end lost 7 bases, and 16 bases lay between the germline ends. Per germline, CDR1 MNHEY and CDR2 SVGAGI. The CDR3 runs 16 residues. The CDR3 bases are TGTGCCAGCAGTTACTCCTGGACAGGGAGGGTAAATGAGCAGTTCTTC. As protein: CASSYSWTGRVNEQFF.

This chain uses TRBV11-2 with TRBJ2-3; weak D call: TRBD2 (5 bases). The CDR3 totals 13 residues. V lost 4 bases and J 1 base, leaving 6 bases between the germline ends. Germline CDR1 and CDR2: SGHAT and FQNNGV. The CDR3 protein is CASSWGGTDTQYF. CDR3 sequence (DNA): TGTGCCAGCAGCTGGGGAGGCACAGATACGCAGTATTTT.

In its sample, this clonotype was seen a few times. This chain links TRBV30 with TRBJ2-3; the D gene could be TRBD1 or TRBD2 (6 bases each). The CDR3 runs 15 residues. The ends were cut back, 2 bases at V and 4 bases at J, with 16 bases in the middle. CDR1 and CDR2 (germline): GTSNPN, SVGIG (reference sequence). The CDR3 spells CAWSSGGGPADTQYF. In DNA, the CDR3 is TGTGCCTGGAGTTCCGGGGGCGGCCCCGCAGATACGCAGTATTTT.

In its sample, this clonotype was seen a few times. The CDR3 bases are TGTGCCAGCACCCCCCGTCCCGGACTGGAACCCTACAATGAGCAGTTCTTC. Translating gives CASTPRPGLEPYNEQFF. This chain joins TRBV6-2 or TRBV6-3 and TRBJ2-1; D is perhaps TRBD2 (5 bases). Germline CDR1 MNHEY, CDR2 SVGEGT. V was shortened by 7 bases and J by 2 bases, with 21 bases between the two germline ends. CDR3 length equals 17 residues.

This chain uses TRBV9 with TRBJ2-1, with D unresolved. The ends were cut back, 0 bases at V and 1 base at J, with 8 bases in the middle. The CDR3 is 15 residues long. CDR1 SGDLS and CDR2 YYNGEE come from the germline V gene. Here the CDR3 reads CASSVDLSSYNEQFF. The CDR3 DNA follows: TGTGCCAGCAGCGTAGATTTAAGTTCCTACAATGAGCAGTTCTTC.

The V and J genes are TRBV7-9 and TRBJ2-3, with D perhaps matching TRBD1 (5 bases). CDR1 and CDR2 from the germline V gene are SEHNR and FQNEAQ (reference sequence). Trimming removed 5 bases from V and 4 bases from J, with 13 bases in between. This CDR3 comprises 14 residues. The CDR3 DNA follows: TGTGCCAGCAGCGGCAGAGGCAGGGCAGATACGCAGTATTTT. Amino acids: CASSGRGRADTQYF.

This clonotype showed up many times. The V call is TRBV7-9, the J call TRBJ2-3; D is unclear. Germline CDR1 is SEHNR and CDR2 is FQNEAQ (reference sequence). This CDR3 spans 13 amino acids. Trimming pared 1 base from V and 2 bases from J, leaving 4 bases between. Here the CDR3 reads CASSLVTTDTQYF. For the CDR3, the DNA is TGTGCCAGCAGCTTAGTAACCACAGATACGCAGTATTTT.

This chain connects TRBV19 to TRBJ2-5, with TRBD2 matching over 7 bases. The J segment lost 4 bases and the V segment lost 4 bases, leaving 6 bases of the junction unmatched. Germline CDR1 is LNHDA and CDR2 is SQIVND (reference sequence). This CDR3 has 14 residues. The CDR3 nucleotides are TGTGCCAGTAGTACGCCGGGACTAACAGAGACCCAGTACTTC. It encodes CASSTPGLTETQYF. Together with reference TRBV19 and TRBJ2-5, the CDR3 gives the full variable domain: DGGITQSPKYLFRKEGQNVTLSCEQNLNHDAMYWYRQDPGQGLRLIYYSQIVNDFQKGDIAEGYSVSREKKESFPLTVTSAQKNPTAFYLCASSTPGLTETQYFGPGTRLLVL.

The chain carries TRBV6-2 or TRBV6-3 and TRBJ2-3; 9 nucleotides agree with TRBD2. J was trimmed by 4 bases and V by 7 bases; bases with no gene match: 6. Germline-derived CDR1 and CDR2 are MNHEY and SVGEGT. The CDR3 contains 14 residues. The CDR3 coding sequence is TGTGCCAGCACCCCGGGACTAGCTCCAGATACGCAGTATTTT. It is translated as CASTPGLAPDTQYF.

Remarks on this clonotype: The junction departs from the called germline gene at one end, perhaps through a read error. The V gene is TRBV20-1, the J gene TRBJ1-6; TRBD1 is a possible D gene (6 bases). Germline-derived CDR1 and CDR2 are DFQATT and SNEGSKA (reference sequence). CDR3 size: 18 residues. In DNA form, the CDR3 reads TGCAGTTCTAGGGGGGTCTTACTAGGAAGGGACAATAATTCACCCCTCCACTTT. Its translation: CSSRGVLLGRDNNSPLHF.

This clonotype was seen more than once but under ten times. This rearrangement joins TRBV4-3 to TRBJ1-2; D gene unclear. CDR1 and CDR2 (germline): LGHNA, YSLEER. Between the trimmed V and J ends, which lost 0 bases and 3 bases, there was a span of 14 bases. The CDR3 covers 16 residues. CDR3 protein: CASSQDRGEGDYGYTF. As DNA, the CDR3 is TGCGCCAGCAGCCAAGATCGTGGGGAGGGAGACTATGGCTACACCTTC.

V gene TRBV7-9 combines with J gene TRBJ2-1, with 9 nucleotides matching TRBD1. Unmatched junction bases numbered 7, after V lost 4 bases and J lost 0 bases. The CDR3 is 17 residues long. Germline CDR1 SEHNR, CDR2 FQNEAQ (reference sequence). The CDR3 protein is CASSSLTGGSSYNEQFF. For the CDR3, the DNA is TGTGCCAGCAGCTCGTTGACAGGGGGATCCTCCTACAATGAGCAGTTCTTC.

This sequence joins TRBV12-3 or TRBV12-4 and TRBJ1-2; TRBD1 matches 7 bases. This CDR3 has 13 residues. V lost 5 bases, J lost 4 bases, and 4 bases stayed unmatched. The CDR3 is CASSGQDIYGYTF. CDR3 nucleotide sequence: TGTGCCAGCAGTGGACAGGACATCTATGGCTACACCTTC.

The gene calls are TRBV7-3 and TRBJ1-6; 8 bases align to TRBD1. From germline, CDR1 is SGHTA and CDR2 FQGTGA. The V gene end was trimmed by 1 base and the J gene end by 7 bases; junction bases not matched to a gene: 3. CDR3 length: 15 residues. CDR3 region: CASSLNRDRNSPLHF. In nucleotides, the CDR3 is TGTGCCAGCAGCTTAAACCGGGACAGGAATTCACCCCTCCACTTT. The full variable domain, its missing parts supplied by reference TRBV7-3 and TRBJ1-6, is GAGVSQTPSNKVTEKGKYVELRCDPISGHTALYWYRQSLGQGPEFLIYFQGTGAADDSGLPNDRFFAVRPEGSVSTLKIQRTERGDSAVYLCASSLNRDRNSPLHFGNGTRLTVT.